This TCR beta chain was retrieved from a study of OX40 agonist ivuxolimab in advanced cancers. Sequenced by immunoSEQ multiplex PCR; TCRdb stores in-frame clones only, minus some. The sample has almost 50,000 clones, around four fifths seen once. Trimming left V 0 bases short and J 4 bases short, with 12 bases between. Looked up from germline, CDR1 is SGHAT and CDR2 is FQNNGV. The CDR3 runs to 15 residues. The rearrangement uses TRBV11-2 and TRBJ1-2; D not certain. The specimen was CD4+ or CD8+ T cells sorted from blood, collected in a trial of the OX40 agonist ivuxolimab. The source is an adult with an advanced solid tumor such as melanoma, head and neck, liver or kidney cancer. The CDR3 region is CASSLDPSAGYGYTF. The CDR3 DNA reads as TGTGCCAGCAGCTTAGACCCGTCTGCGGGCTATGGCTACACCTTC.